This T cell receptor beta chain was captured in a study of a mutant IDH1 vaccine in newly diagnosed glioma. The data were produced by immunoSEQ multiplex PCR, yet TCRdb's version contains in-frame clones alone and is incomplete. The table lists approximately 60,000 clones, 74% of them singletons, with roughly 4.3% in the top ten. Time point: week 35, safety follow-up. Doses consisted of 300 ug of mutant IDH1 20-mer peptide each, paired with topical imiquimod. The germline V gene has CDR1 SGHTA and CDR2 FQGNSA. The ends were cut back, 1 base at V and 4 bases at J, with 8 bases in the middle. The CDR3 sequence is 14 residues long. Concerning this clone itself: What it recognizes is unknown.

The receptor was derived from a man aged 45-65 years with glioma. Specimen: PBMCs, collected from a glioma patient whose treatment included an IDH1 peptide vaccine. The chain combines TRBV7-2 with TRBJ1-5; no clear D. CDR3 sequence (DNA): TGTGCCAGCAGCTTAGATACTGGGAATCAGCCCCAGCATTTT. Translating gives CASSLDTGNQPQHF.